This TCR beta chain is drawn from a study of blood T cell repertoires in COVID-19 (TCRdb year 2020). For the study in its entirety: Collaborator samples came from the United States, Italy and Spain and covered acute and convalescent phases of COVID-19. Samples were obtained from the ongoing ImmuneRACE study (first 160 participants) and from about 1,300 subjects provided by 6 global collaborators. The repertoires were released in a freely available public database meant as a resource for research on the immune response to SARS-CoV-2. Subjects who had been exposed to COVID-19, were actively infected with it, or had recovered from it provided the deeply sampled blood TCRbeta repertoires that made up the dataset. The material from the prospective study consisted of cDNA or gDNA derived from T cells, B-cell-depleted T cells, or PBMCs. The sample metadata nearly always contained a de-identified subject ID, COVID-19 status, age in years and sex. Where HLA class I and class II types were available, the types were taken from metadata supplied by the sample provider, not from assay-based typing.

V is pruned by 5 bases and J by 3 bases, leaving 2 bases of the junction without a gene match. CDR1 and CDR2 are drawn from the germline V gene: KGHDR, SFDVKD. The CDR3 goes from the cysteine to the phenylalanine over 16 residues. Only the CDR3 region is kept as DNA, spanning 48 bases read in frame from base 1. Study-level results and caveats: The amount of clinical and demographic metadata varied by source and participant and was provided uncurated.

The collaborating institutions used their own protocols to collect whole blood in K2EDTA tubes. For TCRbeta analysis, collaborators shipped samples as frozen whole blood, isolated PBMCs, or DNA extracted from either of those sample types. TCRbeta CDR3 regions were amplified from genomic DNA using the immunoSEQ Assay, a bias-controlled multiplex PCR. Under the source paper's analysis protocol: The number of nucleated cells in each sample was estimated from the amplification of reference gene primers within the assay. Sequence reads were collapsed and filtered to measure the absolute abundance of every unique TCRbeta CDR3 rearrangement. For each sample, productive Simpson clonality was calculated by taking the square root of Simpson's diversity index across productive rearrangements. This immuneACCESS table, as held by TCRdb, lists in-frame sequences with V and J called but not all clones. Of the missing ones, under half trace to an unresolved V gene in checked studies; the others have no known cause. V and J calls and clone size are those listed in that table; D and trimming were worked out from the DNA. The sample has about 140,000 clones on record, 75% to 90% of them singletons. Clones ranked in the top ten supply 4% of the sample.

On this clone itself: The specificity of this receptor is unknown. Base qualities are not at hand, and no much larger clone is one base apart.

In this chain, TRBV24-1 is recombined with TRBJ2-1; TRBD2 aligns with 14 central bases. Sequencing was performed on peripheral blood. The receptor was isolated from a woman of 80 years or more with acute or convalescent COVID-19. The sequenced DNA: TGTGCCACCAGTGGGACTAGCGGGGGGATCTACAATGAGCAGTTCTTC. The translation is CATSGTSGGIYNEQFF.